This T cell receptor beta chain was profiled in a study of T cell changes during pregnancy in multiple sclerosis (dated by TCRdb to between 2018 and 2021). As for the study more broadly: In women with multiple sclerosis, the researchers looked at how the T cell repertoire shifted as pregnancy progressed.

V loses 6 bases at its end and J loses 0 bases; junction bases beyond the gene matches: 0. The CDR3 holds 12 amino acids from the cysteine to the phenylalanine. The CDR3 DNA has 36 bases and is translated from base 1. The germline V gene yields SQVTM for CDR1 and ANQGSEA for CDR2. The method behind the library was the immunoSEQ multiplex PCR assay. TCRdb provides this immuneACCESS table in a form limited to in-frame rearrangements. Some clones are lacking; in checked studies, under half of them reflect an unresolved V gene, and why the rest are absent is not known. The sample table contains about 42,000 clones; only one count was recorded for more than 85% of them. Jointly, the top ten make up under 2.5% of the sample. A note on this clone: Its antigen remains undetermined. Base quality data are lacking; no much larger clone is found one base away.

This receptor was taken from a female donor in good health, enrolled as a control in a pregnancy study. The source was CD4+ T cells from peripheral blood mononuclear cells, collected after pregnancy. The receptor chain draws on TRBV29-1 and TRBJ1-2; 8 bases in between match TRBD1. The CDR3 loop reads CSVQGANYGYTF. The nucleotide sequence reads TGCAGCGTACAGGGGGCTAACTATGGCTACACCTTC.